A single sample gave rise to the 32 T cell receptor beta chains below, sequenced in a study of blood T cell repertoires in COVID-19. TCRdb's table, derived via immunoSEQ multiplex PCR, lists solely in-frame clones and lacks some. The sample includes over 400,000 clones, around 85% of them seen just once. Material: PBMCs or T cells enriched from blood (not recorded which). Receptor source: a woman between 55 and 75 years old who had recovered from COVID-19.

This clone was observed once. The V and J genes are TRBV27 and TRBJ2-7; possible D gene TRBD2, 5 bases. The CDR3 has 14 amino acids. The V and J ends lost 6 bases and 2 bases respectively, with 14 bases between them. The germline V gene encodes CDR1 MNHEY and CDR2 SMNVEV (reference sequence). CDR3 residues: CASRALDGTYEQYF. CDR3 nucleotide sequence: TGTGCCAGCAGGGCGTTGGACGGGACCTACGAGCAGTACTTC.

This rearrangement joins TRBV4-1 to TRBJ1-4; 8 bases fit TRBD1. Germline V gene sequence: CDR1 MGHRA, CDR2 YSYEKL. The CDR3 totals 16 residues. V shed 1 base and J 4 bases; nucleotides not matched to a gene: 5. This CDR3 is CASSQGQGAYNEKLFF. The CDR3 coding sequence is TGCGCCAGCAGCCAAGGGCAGGGGGCCTATAATGAAAAACTGTTTTTT.

The V and J genes are TRBV5-4 and TRBJ1-2; tentatively, D is TRBD1 (6 bases). Between the trimmed V and J ends, which lost 4 bases and 0 bases, there was a span of 13 bases. This CDR3 has 15 amino acids. The germline CDR1 and CDR2 sequences are SGHNT and YYREEE (reference sequence). The CDR3 loop is CASSPRGPTNYGYTF. CDR3 in DNA: TGTGCCAGCAGCCCCAGGGGACCTACTAACTATGGCTACACCTTC.

This chain connects TRBV7-2 to TRBJ2-7; TRBD2 might be the D (7 bases). Germline V lookup: CDR1 SGHTA, CDR2 FQGNSA. V lost 1 base and J 7 bases, leaving 14 bases between the germline ends. The length of the CDR3 is 14 residues. The CDR3 sequence: CASSLGRGAWEQYF. DNA of the CDR3: TGTGCCAGCAGCTTAGGTCGGGGGGCGTGGGAGCAGTACTTC.

This clone has a handful of counts. J is TRBJ1-5 and V is TRBV6-6; the match to TRBD1 covers 7 bases. The germline V gene encodes CDR1 MNHNY and CDR2 SVGAGI (reference sequence). The CDR3 runs 15 residues. The junction had 5 bases not matched to a gene; V was cut back by 2 bases and J by 4 bases. The CDR3 coding sequence is TGTGCCAGCAGTTACGATGGGACAGTTAATCAGCCCCAGCATTTT. This codes for CASSYDGTVNQPQHF.

This chain joins TRBV6-1 and TRBJ2-6, with D possibly matching TRBD1 (5 bases). This CDR3 region has 16 residues. Germline loops: CDR1 MNHNS, CDR2 SASEGT. V was pared by 3 bases and J by 7 bases, with 16 bases between. CDR3 in amino acids: CASSDEPQGRANVLTF. As DNA, the CDR3 is TGTGCCAGCAGTGACGAACCTCAGGGAAGAGCCAACGTCCTGACTTTC.

This clone was recorded only once. Sequence at one end of the junction differs from germline and may be a read error. The chain links TRBV30 to TRBJ1-5, with 7 bases identical to TRBD1. The CDR3 consists of 13 residues. Germline lookup yields CDR1 GTSNPN and CDR2 SVGIG (reference sequence). CDR3 in DNA: TGTGCCTGCAGTGGGACAGTTAATCAGCCCCAGCATTTT. Amino acid sequence: CACSGTVNQPQHF.

V gene TRBV6-2 or TRBV6-3 combines with J gene TRBJ2-3; D call uncertain. V lost 5 bases to trimming and J lost 3 bases, with 6 bases between them. This CDR3 contains 12 residues. Germline V lookup: CDR1 MNHEY, CDR2 SVGEGT. The CDR3 DNA is TGTGCCAGCAGTATGTTAACAGATACGCAGTATTTT. Its protein product is CASSMLTDTQYF.

The chain uses TRBV6-6 and TRBJ1-4, with D unclear. This CDR3 region has 13 residues. The germline gives CDR1 MNHNY, CDR2 SVGAGI (reference sequence). Trimming removed 7 bases from V and 7 bases from J, with 13 bases in between. The CDR3 DNA reads TGTGCCAGCATCGATCTAGGAGGTGAAAAACTGTTTTTT. This encodes CASIDLGGEKLFF.

The rearrangement uses TRBV6-5 and TRBJ1-6; TRBD1 matches at 8 bases. Germline loops: CDR1 MNHEY, CDR2 SVGAGI. Trimming took 8 bases from V and 7 from J; bases not matched to a gene: 4. The CDR3 runs 13 residues. The CDR3 DNA reads as TGTGCCAGCTTGACAGGGGACAATTCACCCCTCCACTTT. This translates into CASLTGDNSPLHF.

This chain uses TRBV5-4 with TRBJ1-6, with 9 bases fitting TRBD1. Trimming cost V 9 bases and J 2 bases; bases outside gene matches: 9. This CDR3 contains 16 residues. Germline lookup yields CDR1 SGHNT and CDR2 YYREEE (reference sequence). CDR3 residues: CAMARGQGTYNSPLHF. CDR3 sequence (DNA): TGTGCCATGGCACGGGGACAGGGAACCTATAATTCACCCCTCCACTTT.

The rearrangement uses TRBV4-1 and TRBJ2-3, with 7 bases lining up with TRBD2. Germline lookup yields CDR1 MGHRA and CDR2 YSYEKL. The CDR3 is 19 amino acids. V shed 4 bases, J shed 0 bases, and the junction held 16 bases outside the gene matches. The CDR3 region is CASSLVVSWGGPSTDTQYF. CDR3 DNA: TGCGCCAGCAGCCTTGTAGTCTCGTGGGGGGGTCCTAGCACAGATACGCAGTATTTT.

The J gene is TRBJ1-6, the V gene TRBV27, with TRBD1 identical over 9 bases. Germline trimming cut 5 bases from V and 7 bases from J; bases unmatched to any gene: 6. The CDR3 sequence is 15 residues long. Germline CDR1 and CDR2: MNHEY and SMNVEV (reference sequence). CDR3 bases: TGTGCCAGCAGTGACCCGGGACAGGGCAATTCACCCCTCCACTTT. It is translated as CASSDPGQGNSPLHF.

The chain recombines TRBV19 with TRBJ2-1; D uncertain. CDR3 size: 12 residues. With 5 bases removed from V and 7 bases from J, the gap between germline ends came to 9 bases. The germline V gene has CDR1 LNHDA and CDR2 SQIVND (reference sequence). In DNA, the CDR3 is TGTGCCAGTAGTGCCTCCGGGAATGAGCAGTTCTTC. Its protein product is CASSASGNEQFF. The whole variable domain, filled in from reference TRBV19 and TRBJ2-1, reads DGGITQSPKYLFRKEGQNVTLSCEQNLNHDAMYWYRQDPGQGLRLIYYSQIVNDFQKGDIAEGYSVSREKKESFPLTVTSAQKNPTAFYLCASSASGNEQFFGPGTRLTVL.

This chain uses TRBV2 with TRBJ2-7; D possibly corresponds to TRBD1 (6 bases). From germline, CDR1 is SNHLY and CDR2 FYNNEI. Trimming stripped 0 bases from V and 1 base from J, with 7 bases between. The CDR3 spans 14 residues. The DNA of the CDR3 is TGTGCCAGCAGTGAAGCGCAGGGGTCCTACGAGCAGTACGTC. Translating gives CASSEAQGSYEQYV.

This clone occurred once. The gene calls are TRBV5-4 and TRBJ2-2; 15 bases agree with TRBD2. CDR3 length: 18 residues. V shed 5 bases and J 2 bases; nucleotides not matched to a gene: 7. The germline V gene has CDR1 SGHNT and CDR2 YYREEE (reference sequence). The chain's CDR3 is CASRLGTSGGFNTGELFF. CDR3 bases: TGTGCCAGCAGACTTGGGACTAGCGGGGGGTTTAACACCGGGGAGCTGTTTTTT.

The chain links TRBV7-2 to TRBJ1-2; 7 bases match TRBD1. The germline gives CDR1 SGHTA, CDR2 FQGNSA. V shed 5 bases and J 0 bases; nucleotides not matched to a gene: 6. CDR3 length equals 15 residues. The CDR3 DNA sequence: TGTGCCAGCAGCCCTCGGGACAGAACTAACTATGGCTACACCTTC. Translation: CASSPRDRTNYGYTF.

The gene calls are TRBV19 and TRBJ2-3; 7 bases match TRBD2. V was pared by 5 bases and J by 0 bases, with 5 bases of the junction left unmatched. CDR1 is LNHDA and CDR2 is SQIVND in the germline V gene (reference sequence). The CDR3 consists of 15 residues. CDR3 DNA sequence: TGTGCCAGTAGTCCCGGGGAGGGGAGCACAGATACGCAGTATTTT. Translating it yields CASSPGEGSTDTQYF.

V is TRBV14 and J is TRBJ1-1, with 8 bases that match TRBD1. The J segment lost 1 base and the V segment lost 4 bases, leaving 5 bases of the junction unmatched. The CDR3 is 15 amino acids. Germline V gives CDR1 SGHDN, CDR2 FVKESK. In DNA form, the CDR3 reads TGTGCCAGCAGCCGAGGACAGGGTGCGAACACTGAAGCTTTCTTT. It yields the protein CASSRGQGANTEAFF.

This rearrangement joins TRBV27 to TRBJ2-7; TRBD2 aligns across 9 bases. V shed 6 bases and J 2 bases; nucleotides not matched to a gene: 5. Germline assignment: CDR1 MNHEY and CDR2 SMNVEV (reference sequence). This CDR3 is 14 amino acids long. CDR3 nucleotides: TGTGCCAGCAGCCGGGCTAGCGGGGCCTACGAGCAGTACTTC. This encodes CASSRASGAYEQYF.

CDR3 in DNA: TGTGCCAGCAGCCTCAGAGGCAGGGGAAACTCTTACGAGCAGTACTTC. Protein: CASSLRGRGNSYEQYF. J is TRBJ2-7 and V is TRBV7-6, with D possibly being TRBD1 (6 bases). Trimming pared 5 bases from V and 4 bases from J, leaving 21 bases between. This CDR3 comprises 16 residues. Germline V gives CDR1 SGHVS, CDR2 FNYEAQ.

The chain has TRBV2 and TRBJ1-1; TRBD1 aligns across 9 bases. Germline CDR1 reads SNHLY; CDR2 reads FYNNEI. The CDR3 has 12 amino acids. V shed 6 bases, J shed 11 bases, and the junction held 7 bases outside the gene matches. As DNA, the CDR3 is TGTGCCAGCAGCCAGACAGGGGGGGAGGCTTTCTTT. Amino acids: CASSQTGGEAFF. The variable domain in full, with the rest retrieved from reference TRBV2 and TRBJ1-1, is EPEVTQTPSHQVTQMGQEVILRCVPISNHLYFYWYRQILGQKVEFLVSFYNNEISEKSEIFDDQFSVERPDGSNFTLKIRSTKLEDSAMYFCASSQTGGEAFFGQGTRLTVV.

The count of this clone is one. The chain couples TRBV5-1 to TRBJ1-1, with D possibly being TRBD1 (5 bases). The CDR3 is 17 residues long. Deletions cut 0 bases from V and 9 bases from J, with 24 bases between. The germline V gene has CDR1 SGHRS and CDR2 YFSETQ. CDR3 sequence (DNA): TGCGCCAGCAGCTTGGGGGGCTACGGTAATTTTGATAATAAAGCTTTCTTT. Residues: CASSLGGYGNFDNKAFF.

The chain links TRBV10-3 to TRBJ2-3; tentative D call: TRBD1 (5 bases). With 10 bases removed from V and 6 bases from J, the gap between germline ends came to 20 bases. Germline CDR1 and CDR2: ENHRY and SYGVKD. The CDR3 length is 14 residues. The CDR3 coding sequence is TGTGCCACGAACCTCCTAGGGGCTGTGGATACGCAGTATTTT. It translates to CATNLLGAVDTQYF.

The V and J genes are TRBV30 and TRBJ1-2; the D gene is possibly TRBD1 (5 bases). CDR1 and CDR2 (germline): GTSNPN, SVGIG (reference sequence). Trimming took 2 bases from V and 8 from J, leaving 21 bases between them. The CDR3 sequence is 15 residues long. This CDR3 is CAWSPRRSGLWGYTF. The CDR3 nucleotides are TGTGCCTGGAGTCCCCGTCGTTCGGGACTTTGGGGCTACACCTTC.

The chain's CDR3 is CASSSDRASQSPLHF. Here the CDR3 DNA reads TGTGCCAGCAGTTCAGACAGGGCCTCACAATCACCCCTCCACTTT. The chain carries TRBV6-5 and TRBJ1-6; 7 bases match TRBD1. The CDR3 has 15 residues. The germline CDR1 and CDR2 sequences are MNHEY and SVGAGI. Trimming removed 4 bases from V and 10 bases from J; junction bases left unmatched: 10.

The chain links TRBV18 to TRBJ1-3; TRBD1 might be the D (5 bases). The germline V and J ends were trimmed by 6 bases and 0 bases, with 9 bases remaining between them. This CDR3 is 14 amino acids long. Germline V CDR1 and CDR2: KGHSH, LQKENI. CDR3 DNA sequence: TGTGCCAGCTCGGGGGGTCTCTCTGGAAACACCATATATTTT. Translated: CASSGGLSGNTIYF.

The chain combines TRBV14 with TRBJ2-4; D gene unclear. CDR1 is SGHDN, CDR2 FVKESK, per germline. The CDR3 extends over 13 amino acids. V lost 5 bases to trimming and J lost 5 bases, with 10 bases between them. The CDR3 here is CASSYFSENIQYF. The CDR3 DNA follows: TGTGCCAGCAGCTATTTCAGCGAAAACATTCAGTACTTC.

The chain couples TRBV2 to TRBJ2-1; 7 bases are a match to TRBD1. The V and J ends lost 7 bases and 7 bases, in that order; junction bases with no gene match: 7. The CDR3 extends over 13 amino acids. From germline, CDR1 is SNHLY and CDR2 FYNNEI. CDR3 sequence: CASIRQGWNEQFF. DNA for the CDR3: TGTGCCAGCATCAGACAGGGATGGAATGAGCAGTTCTTC.

The chain's CDR3 is CASSPHAGYQPQHF. The CDR3, as DNA: TGTGCCAGCAGTCCCCATGCAGGTTATCAGCCCCAGCATTTT. The chain is built from TRBV27 and TRBJ1-5; no clear D gene. CDR1 is MNHEY and CDR2 is SMNVEV in the germline V gene (reference sequence). This CDR3 is built from 14 residues. Trimming took off 5 bases at V and 5 bases at J, with 13 bases between the two ends.

The J gene is TRBJ1-1, the V gene TRBV5-1; TRBD1 matches 10 bases. The germline V gene has CDR1 SGHRS and CDR2 YFSETQ. This CDR3 is built from 16 residues. J gave up 3 bases and V 4 bases, and 9 bases lay outside the gene matches. In nucleotides, the CDR3 is TGCGCCAGCAGCCCTTGGACAGGGGGGGTCTACACTGAAGCTTTCTTT. Its protein product is CASSPWTGGVYTEAFF.

The chain links TRBV11-3 to TRBJ2-1; 7 positions agree with TRBD2. CDR1 is SGHNT, CDR2 YENEEA, per germline. V lost 0 bases, J lost 1 base, and 3 bases stayed unmatched. The CDR3 totals 16 residues. CDR3 sequence: CASSLDRAGSYNEQFF. The CDR3, as DNA: TGTGCCAGCAGCTTAGATCGAGCGGGGTCCTACAATGAGCAGTTCTTC.